The sequence of this T cell receptor (beta chain) was determined in a study of cytomegalovirus exposure and HLA in healthy donors. General study findings and limits: Later, TCR association rates were found to vary by HLA locus, highest for DRB1 and lowest for HLA-C.

As concerns this clone: As yet, its antigen is unknown.

PCR primers comprised 60 Vbeta and 13 Jbeta primers. Sequencing used immunoSEQ multiplex PCR; TCRdb keeps in-frame clones, though not all of them. The top ten clones hold 9.5% to 10% of a sample with 150,000 to 200,000 clones, roughly 85% of them seen once. Samples came from healthy bone marrow donors. The CDR3 has 16 amino acids. Per the germline V gene, CDR1 is SGHAT and CDR2 is FQNNGV. The V segment lost 5 bases and the J segment 4 bases; nucleotides outside the gene matches: 14. The sequence derives from a man between 18 and 35 years old in good health and CMV-seropositive. This sequence joins TRBV11-2 and TRBJ2-7, with 7 bases aligning to TRBD1. Specimen: PBMCs. The CDR3 bases are TGTGCCAGCAGCAGTGACACAGGGGCCCTCGGTTACGAGCAGTACTTC. Protein sequence: CASSSDTGALGYEQYF.